Listed below are T cell receptor beta chains from one sample, sequenced in a study of somatic reversion in DOCK8 deficiency. One entry per CDR3 protein, called by TCRdb with MiXCR from the multiplex PCR reads. The sample yields about 1,400 distinct CDR3 sequences, about 20% seen once. Input material: blood. Every receptor here comes from a human donor with DOCK8 deficiency. Both conserved end residues are part of each CDR3. The order of the fields is J gene, V gene, clone size, D gene, CDR3 DNA, CDR3 protein. A D gene is named only where the DNA matches it firmly. Some rows mark clone size as missing; the rest say once, few, many or name a class of expanded clone.

J gene: TRBJ2-7
V gene: TRBV5-6
clone size: medium-sized
D gene: TRBD2
CDR3 DNA: TGTGCCAGCAGCAGGAGAGCGGGGACTTACGAGCAGTACTTC
CDR3 protein: CASSRRAGTYEQYF

J gene: TRBJ2-1
V gene: TRBV20-1
clone size: medium-sized
D gene: TRBD2
CDR3 DNA: TGCAGTGCTAGCCGGACTAGCGGATATTACAATGAGCAGTTCTTC
CDR3 protein: CSASRTSGYYNEQFF

J gene: TRBJ2-3
V gene: TRBV20-1
clone size: many
D gene: .
CDR3 DNA: TGCAGTGCTAGGGGCGGGGCTAGCACAGATACGCAGTATTTT
CDR3 protein: CSARGGASTDTQYF

J gene: TRBJ2-1
V gene: TRBV15
clone size: few
D gene: .
CDR3 DNA: TGTGCCACCAGCCCCGGCGGCTATAAAGAGCAGTTCTTC
CDR3 protein: CATSPGGYKEQFF

J gene: TRBJ1-4
V gene: TRBV30
clone size: medium-sized
D gene: .
CDR3 DNA: TGTGCCTGGTCACAGGGTGACGGTGAAAAACTGTTTTTT
CDR3 protein: CAWSQGDGEKLFF

J gene: TRBJ1-1
V gene: TRBV4-3
clone size: many
D gene: TRBD1
CDR3 DNA: TGCGCCAGCAGCCAAGTGACAGGGGGGAATGACTGGACTGAAGCTTTCTTT
CDR3 protein: CASSQVTGGNDWTEAFF

J gene: TRBJ2-7
V gene: TRBV20-1
clone size: medium-sized
D gene: .
CDR3 DNA: TGCAGTGCCCTGACTAGGATGACAGCGAGCTCCTACGAGCAGTACTTC
CDR3 protein: CSALTRMTASSYEQYF

J gene: TRBJ2-7
V gene: TRBV27
clone size: .
D gene: TRBD2
CDR3 DNA: TGTGCCAGCTATTATCGGAGGAGCGGGGGAACCTACGAGCAGTACTTC
CDR3 protein: CASYYRRSGGTYEQYF

J gene: TRBJ2-7
V gene: TRBV10-3
clone size: medium-sized
D gene: .
CDR3 DNA: TGTGCCATCACTGACGCCTACTCCTACGAGCAGTACTTC
CDR3 protein: CAITDAYSYEQYF

J gene: TRBJ1-2
V gene: TRBV20-1
clone size: medium-sized
D gene: .
CDR3 DNA: TGCAGTGCTCACCCGGGGGGGGTCTCGGGCTACACCTTC
CDR3 protein: CSAHPGGVSGYTF

J gene: TRBJ1-4
V gene: TRBV19
clone size: medium-sized
D gene: .
CDR3 DNA: TGTGCCAGTACCTTGAGGGGTTTGGGTGAAAAACTGTTTTTT
CDR3 protein: CASTLRGLGEKLFF

J gene: TRBJ1-1
V gene: TRBV29-1
clone size: .
D gene: TRBD1
CDR3 DNA: TGCAGCGTTGAAGAGGGACAGGGGGCAGCTTTCTTT
CDR3 protein: CSVEEGQGAAFF

J gene: TRBJ1-1
V gene: TRBV12-3/TRBV12-4
clone size: large
D gene: .
CDR3 DNA: TGTGCCAGCAGTCTATGGGGGAACACTGAAGCTTTCTTT
CDR3 protein: CASSLWGNTEAFF

J gene: TRBJ1-2
V gene: TRBV3-1
clone size: many
D gene: .
CDR3 DNA: TGTGCCAGCAGCCAAGTCGCAGCCTATGGCTACACCTTC
CDR3 protein: CASSQVAAYGYTF

J gene: TRBJ1-2
V gene: TRBV5-6
clone size: medium-sized
D gene: TRBD1
CDR3 DNA: TGTGCCAGCAGCTTATTCGGACAGGGGGGTAACTATGGCTACACCTTC
CDR3 protein: CASSLFGQGGNYGYTF

J gene: TRBJ1-2
V gene: TRBV12-3/TRBV12-4
clone size: medium-sized
D gene: .
CDR3 DNA: TGTGCCAGCAGTTTTAAGTTTGGGGGCTCCTCAACGAACTATGGCTACACCTTC
CDR3 protein: CASSFKFGGSSTNYGYTF

J gene: TRBJ2-1
V gene: TRBV3-1
clone size: many
D gene: .
CDR3 DNA: TGTGCCAGCAGCCAAGGTCGACACAATGAGCAGTTCTTC
CDR3 protein: CASSQGRHNEQFF

J gene: TRBJ1-5
V gene: TRBV12-3/TRBV12-4
clone size: medium-sized
D gene: .
CDR3 DNA: TGTGCCAGCACCCAGGCAGGGTCCCCTCAGCCCCAGCATTTT
CDR3 protein: CASTQAGSPQPQHF

J gene: TRBJ1-1
V gene: TRBV4-3
clone size: many
D gene: .
CDR3 DNA: TGCGCCAGCAGCCAAGATTGGAGGGGCACTGAAGCTTTCTTT
CDR3 protein: CASSQDWRGTEAFF

J gene: TRBJ1-3
V gene: TRBV6-6
clone size: many
D gene: .
CDR3 DNA: TGTGCCAGCAGTACCGATCTTTGGGGGACTGGAAACACCATATATTTT
CDR3 protein: CASSTDLWGTGNTIYF

J gene: TRBJ1-6
V gene: TRBV7-2
clone size: .
D gene: TRBD1
CDR3 DNA: TGTGCCAGCAGCTTCGGGACAGGGTCGGATTCACCCCTCCACTTT
CDR3 protein: CASSFGTGSDSPLHF

J gene: TRBJ2-7
V gene: TRBV6-2/TRBV6-3
clone size: .
D gene: TRBD1
CDR3 DNA: TGTGCCAGCAAAACAGGGGGCGCATCCTACGAGCAGTACTTC
CDR3 protein: CASKTGGASYEQYF

J gene: TRBJ2-6
V gene: TRBV28
clone size: large
D gene: .
CDR3 DNA: TGTGCCATCCCAGGGACTGGGGCCAACGTCCTGACTTTC
CDR3 protein: CAIPGTGANVLTF